Each of the 23 T cell receptor beta chains below was sequenced from the same sample in a study of blood T cell repertoires in COVID-19. Method: immunoSEQ multiplex PCR; TCRdb's copy keeps in-frame clones and lacks some. The sample lists a few hundred thousand clones, around 88% occurring once. Sequencing was performed on peripheral blood. These receptor sequences come from a woman in her 30s with COVID-19, enrolled during active disease.

V gene TRBV2 combines with J gene TRBJ2-3; 7 nucleotides match TRBD1. In germline, CDR1 is SNHLY, CDR2 FYNNEI. The length of the CDR3 is 14 residues. Trimming at V came to 5 bases and at J to 4 bases, leaving 6 bases not matched to a gene. The CDR3 reads CASSPRQGADTQYF. As DNA, the CDR3 is TGTGCCAGCAGTCCTCGACAGGGCGCAGATACGCAGTATTTT.

The rearrangement links TRBV5-6 to TRBJ2-3; D possibly corresponds to TRBD1 (5 bases). The V end lost 1 base, the J end lost 6 bases, and 9 bases lay between the germline ends. The CDR3 loop spans 13 amino acids. Germline V lookup: CDR1 SGHDT, CDR2 YYEEEE. In DNA, the CDR3 is TGTGCCAGCAGCTTGAAAGGGGTCGATACGCAGTATTTT. Its translation: CASSLKGVDTQYF.

The chain has TRBV4-3 and TRBJ1-2; a possible D gene is TRBD1 (5 bases). Trimming took 5 bases from V and 6 from J, leaving 13 bases between them. This CDR3 is built from 13 residues. In germline, CDR1 is LGHNA, CDR2 YSLEER. In DNA, the CDR3 is TGCGCCAGCAGCTCACCTGGGGGGAATGGCTACACCTTC. The encoded protein is CASSSPGGNGYTF.

This chain connects TRBV2 to TRBJ2-3; D might be TRBD2 (6 bases). The CDR3 is made up of 14 amino acids. The V end was cut by 9 bases, the J end by 3 bases, with 16 bases between. CDR1 SNHLY and CDR2 FYNNEI come from the germline V gene. The CDR3 loop is CARPGLGGTDTQYF. CDR3 nucleotides: TGTGCCAGACCGGGACTGGGGGGTACAGATACGCAGTATTTT. Supplemented by reference TRBV2 and TRBJ2-3, the full variable domain reads EPEVTQTPSHQVTQMGQEVILRCVPISNHLYFYWYRQILGQKVEFLVSFYNNEISEKSEIFDDQFSVERPDGSNFTLKIRSTKLEDSAMYFCARPGLGGTDTQYFGPGTRLTVL.

V is TRBV2 and J is TRBJ1-1; D remains unclear. The CDR3 totals 13 residues. Germline CDR1 SNHLY, CDR2 FYNNEI. Trimming shortened V by 7 bases and J by 1 base, and 10 bases separated the two germline ends. Written as DNA, the CDR3 is TGTGCCAGCATTCGGTATCAGAACACTGAAGCTTTCTTT. This codes for CASIRYQNTEAFF.

The rearrangement joins TRBV2 to TRBJ2-1; weak D call: TRBD1 (6 bases). Germline V gene sequence: CDR1 SNHLY, CDR2 FYNNEI. The CDR3 runs to 12 residues. With 5 bases removed from V and 4 bases from J, the gap between germline ends came to 6 bases. The CDR3 loop reads CASSTGYNEQFF. CDR3 DNA: TGTGCCAGCAGTACAGGGTACAATGAGCAGTTCTTC.

V gene TRBV2 combines with J gene TRBJ2-7, with D possibly being TRBD1 (5 bases). CDR1 is SNHLY and CDR2 is FYNNEI in the germline V gene. The CDR3 has 15 amino acids. With 5 bases removed from V and 3 bases from J, the gap between germline ends came to 17 bases. The CDR3 DNA reads TGTGCCAGCAGTCTCCGGACAAGGTCAAACTACGAGCAGTACTTC. This encodes CASSLRTRSNYEQYF.

The chain employs TRBV5-6 and TRBJ1-6; weak D call: TRBD1 (5 bases). The CDR3 runs to 14 residues. V was cut by 5 bases and J by 8 bases, with 14 bases left in between. Germline values: CDR1 SGHDT, CDR2 YYEEEE. The CDR3 protein is CASRMQGGYSPLHF. CDR3 coding DNA: TGTGCCAGCAGGATGCAGGGAGGATATTCACCCCTCCACTTT.

This clone showed up just a few times. The chain couples TRBV2 to TRBJ1-6; D uncertain. This CDR3 is 11 amino acids long. With 3 bases removed from V and 10 bases from J, the gap between germline ends came to 4 bases. Per germline, CDR1 SNHLY and CDR2 FYNNEI. The CDR3 sequence: CASSDLSPLHF. DNA for the CDR3: TGTGCCAGCAGTGATCTGTCACCCCTCCACTTT.

The gene calls are TRBV4-1 and TRBJ1-3; a weak D match, TRBD1 (5 bases). With 4 bases removed from V and 2 bases from J, the gap between germline ends came to 15 bases. The CDR3 covers 16 residues. Germline V gene lookup returns CDR1 MGHRA and CDR2 YSYEKL. The CDR3 here is CASSLGHRAAGNTIYF. DNA for the CDR3: TGCGCCAGCAGCCTTGGACACCGGGCGGCTGGAAACACCATATATTTT.

The count of this clone is one. This chain uses TRBV7-8 with TRBJ1-5, with 8 bases matching TRBD1. The CDR3 spans 15 residues. Trimming cost V 5 bases and J 2 bases; bases outside gene matches: 5. Germline V CDR1 and CDR2: SGHVS, FQNEAQ. The CDR3 bases are TGTGCCAGCAGCACCGCGGGACAGGGCAATCAGCCCCAGCATTTT. Its translation is CASSTAGQGNQPQHF. The entire variable domain, with the rest obtained from reference TRBV7-8 and TRBJ1-5, is as follows: GAGVSQSPRYKVAKRGQDVALRCDPISGHVSLFWYQQALGQGPEFLTYFQNEAQLDKSGLPSDRFFAERPEGSVSTLKIQRTQQEDSAVYLCASSTAGQGNQPQHFGDGTRLSIL.

V is TRBV7-3 and J is TRBJ2-5, with 7 nucleotides matching TRBD1. J lost 4 bases, V lost 5 bases, and 4 bases had no gene match. CDR1 and CDR2 from the germline V gene are SGHTA and FQGTGA. There are 13 residues in the CDR3. The DNA for the CDR3 is TGTGCCAGCAGCACAAACAGGGGAGAGACCCAGTACTTC. This encodes CASSTNRGETQYF.

The chain couples TRBV7-2 to TRBJ2-2; TRBD2 agrees at 11 bases. Germline V gene lookup returns CDR1 SGHTA and CDR2 FQGNSA. The V segment lost 3 bases and the J segment 8 bases; nucleotides outside the gene matches: 8. This CDR3 has 16 residues. The CDR3 spells CASSFDLAGGPGELFF. The CDR3 DNA is TGTGCCAGCAGCTTTGATCTAGCGGGGGGCCCGGGGGAGCTGTTTTTT. Full variable domain (missing parts from reference TRBV7-2 and TRBJ2-2): GAGVSQSPSNKVTEKGKDVELRCDPISGHTALYWYRQSLGQGLEFLIYFQGNSAPDKSGLPSDRFSAERTGGSVSTLTIQRTQQEDSAVYLCASSFDLAGGPGELFFGEGSRLTVL.

The chain has TRBV2 and TRBJ1-5; the D is unclear. The V end was cut by 4 bases, the J end by 4 bases, with 11 bases between. Germline CDR1 reads SNHLY; CDR2 reads FYNNEI. The CDR3 has 14 amino acids. Written as DNA, the CDR3 is TGTGCCAGCAGTGGTTTGGCAGTGAATCAGCCCCAGCATTTT. Its protein product is CASSGLAVNQPQHF.

The V and J genes are TRBV19 and TRBJ1-5; 10 nucleotides line up with TRBD1. The CDR3 runs 15 residues. V gave up 5 bases and J gave up 7 bases; unmatched junction bases: 8. The V gene's germline CDR1 is LNHDA and CDR2 SQIVND (reference sequence). DNA of the CDR3: TGTGCCAGTAGTTGGGACAGGGGTGATGGGCAGCCCCAGCATTTT. Its protein product is CASSWDRGDGQPQHF.

CDR3 sequence (DNA): TGTGCCAGCAGCCAACCAGGGTTGAGCTCCTATAATTCACCCCTCCACTTT. This gives the protein CASSQPGLSSYNSPLHF. V is TRBV16 and J is TRBJ1-6, with a possible D match to TRBD1 (5 bases). The CDR3 is 17 residues long. V was clipped by 2 bases and J by 0 bases, with 11 bases between them. Per the germline V gene, CDR1 is KGHSY and CDR2 is FQNENV.

The V gene is TRBV28, the J gene TRBJ1-5; 8 bases map to TRBD1. There are 15 residues in the CDR3. Trimming cost V 6 bases and J 4 bases; bases outside gene matches: 8. Germline V CDR1 and CDR2: MDHEN, SYDVKM. The CDR3 DNA is TGTGCCAGCAGGGGGGCGCGACAGGGGAATCAGCCCCAGCATTTT. Translating gives CASRGARQGNQPQHF.

The chain combines TRBV9 with TRBJ1-6, with a weak D call TRBD1 (6 bases). Germline CDR1 is SGDLS and CDR2 is YYNGEE. CDR3 length: 13 amino acids. Trimming removed 3 bases at V and 10 bases at J, with 11 bases between. The CDR3 sequence: CASSATGRSPLHF. For the CDR3, the DNA is TGTGCCAGCAGCGCAACAGGGAGATCACCCCTCCACTTT.

The rearrangement links TRBV4-1 to TRBJ1-5; D is undetermined. This CDR3 is 18 amino acids long. V gave up 1 base and J gave up 5 bases, with 21 bases separating them. Germline CDR1 MGHRA, CDR2 YSYEKL. CDR3 loop: CASSQALQLLAGYQPQHF. The CDR3 DNA reads TGCGCCAGCAGCCAAGCTTTGCAACTCCTCGCGGGGTATCAGCCCCAGCATTTT.

J is TRBJ2-1 and V is TRBV19, with 8 bases aligning to TRBD2. Trimming cost V 8 bases and J 5 bases; bases outside gene matches: 5. This CDR3 is built from 13 residues. Germline V gene lookup returns CDR1 LNHDA and CDR2 SQIVND (reference sequence). The CDR3 DNA reads TGTGCCAGTTCGGGGGGGCCGGACAATGAGCAGTTCTTC. This encodes CASSGGPDNEQFF.

This sequence joins TRBV11-3 and TRBJ2-7; 10 bases line up with TRBD1. The V gene end was trimmed by 4 bases and the J gene end by 6 bases; junction bases not matched to a gene: 9. The CDR3 spans 15 residues. CDR1 and CDR2 from the germline V gene are SGHNT and YENEEA. Here the CDR3 DNA reads TGTGCCAGCAGCTCATTCCGGGACAGGGGCTCCGAGCAGTACTTC. The encoded protein is CASSSFRDRGSEQYF.

The genes are TRBV6-4 and TRBJ2-3, with 8 bases matching TRBD1. J was trimmed by 1 base and V by 4 bases; bases with no gene match: 1. Germline V gives CDR1 MRHNA, CDR2 SNTAGT. There are 14 residues in the CDR3. The CDR3 region is CASSAGQGTDTQYF. The CDR3 coding sequence is TGTGCCAGCAGTGCGGGACAGGGCACAGATACGCAGTATTTT.

Details on this clone: Other DNA sequences within the sample encode an identical CDR3. The chain carries TRBV2 and TRBJ2-5; the match to TRBD1 covers 12 bases. Looked up from germline, CDR1 is SNHLY and CDR2 is FYNNEI. Trimming cost V 5 bases and J 5 bases; bases outside gene matches: 9. The CDR3 has 16 amino acids. CDR3 in DNA: TGTGCCAGCAGTCCCCCCGGGACAGGGGGCGTGGAGACCCAGTACTTC. Its protein product is CASSPPGTGGVETQYF.